A single sample gave rise to the 30 T cell receptor beta chains below, sequenced in a study of identical twins. MiXCR was run by TCRdb on the 5' RACE reads, yielding one entry per CDR3 protein. The table lists over 200,000 distinct CDR3 sequences, approximately 9% of them singletons, with 5% to 5.5% in the top ten. Specimen: memory (CD45RO+) T cells sorted from blood. The receptors originated from a woman aged 18-29 years in good health.

This clonotype came up a few times. V and J are TRBV20-1 and TRBJ2-7, with D possibly being TRBD1 (6 bases). In germline, CDR1 is DFQATT, CDR2 SNEGSKA (reference sequence). This CDR3 has 13 residues. V was cut by 3 bases and J by 3 bases, with 12 bases left in between. CDR3 in DNA: TGCAGTGCTAGTTCAGGGGCGATCTACGAGCAGTACTTC. Amino acids: CSASSGAIYEQYF.

The chain joins TRBV20-1 to TRBJ1-6; D unclear. The V gene's germline CDR1 is DFQATT and CDR2 SNEGSKA (reference sequence). This CDR3 has 13 amino acids. The ends were cut back, 3 bases at V and 9 bases at J, with 12 bases in the middle. CDR3 coding DNA: TGCAGTGCTAGGACCGGGAGGAGTTCACCCCTCCACTTT. Its protein is CSARTGRSSPLHF.

This clonotype was counted many times. The chain carries TRBV5-1 and TRBJ2-3; D unresolved. V lost 0 bases, J lost 4 bases, and 6 bases lay in between. This CDR3 region has 13 residues. Germline CDR1 is SGHRS and CDR2 is YFSETQ. The CDR3 reads CASSLAVSDTQYF. In DNA, the CDR3 is TGCGCCAGCAGCTTGGCCGTCTCAGATACGCAGTATTTT. The complete variable domain, with remaining parts taken from reference TRBV5-1 and TRBJ2-3, reads KAGVTQTPRYLIKTRGQQVTLSCSPISGHRSVSWYQQTPGQGLQFLFEYFSETQRNKGNFPGRFSGRQFSNSRSEMNVSTLELGDSALYLCASSLAVSDTQYFGPGTRLTVL.

This clonotype was seen a handful of times. The J gene is TRBJ2-7, the V gene TRBV3-1; 11 bases map to TRBD2. V lost 5 bases, J lost 3 bases, and 3 bases stayed unmatched. Germline values: CDR1 LGHDT, CDR2 YNNKEL (reference sequence). CDR3 length: 14 residues. CDR3 sequence reads: CASSVGLADYEQYF. The CDR3 nucleotides read TGTGCCAGCAGCGTGGGACTAGCGGACTACGAGCAGTACTTC.

This chain links TRBV3-1 with TRBJ2-7, with 7 bases identical to TRBD2. Germline lookup yields CDR1 LGHDT and CDR2 YNNKEL (reference sequence). The CDR3 totals 17 residues. The V and J ends lost 2 bases and 0 bases, in that order; junction bases with no gene match: 10. The CDR3 nucleotides are TGTGCCAGCAGCCAATTCCCTAGCGGCTTCGGCTCCTACGAGCAGTACTTC. Its protein product is CASSQFPSGFGSYEQYF.

This clonotype was detected many times. The chain carries TRBV20-1 and TRBJ2-1, with 15 bases lining up with TRBD2. The CDR3 consists of 15 residues. J gave up 7 bases and V 5 bases, and 6 bases lay outside the gene matches. Germline CDR1 is DFQATT and CDR2 is SNEGSKA (reference sequence). The CDR3 protein is CSAPGLAGGRNEQFF. CDR3 nucleotide sequence: TGCAGTGCTCCCGGACTAGCGGGGGGGAGAAATGAGCAGTTCTTC.

This clonotype came up a few times. The V call is TRBV5-6, the J call TRBJ2-5; no definite D call. Per the germline V gene, CDR1 is SGHDT and CDR2 is YYEEEE. The CDR3 totals 13 residues. V was pared by 3 bases and J by 5 bases, with 11 bases between. CDR3 nucleotides: TGTGCCAGCAGCTCCAATAGGGCGGAGACCCAGTACTTC. Protein product: CASSSNRAETQYF.

This clonotype appeared a few times. This sequence joins TRBV5-1 and TRBJ2-3, with 8 bases fitting TRBD1. Germline V gene lookup returns CDR1 SGHRS and CDR2 YFSETQ. Trimming cost V 4 bases and J 2 bases; bases outside gene matches: 6. The CDR3 is made up of 15 amino acids. The CDR3 protein is CASSMTGAVTDTQYF. In nucleotides, the CDR3 is TGCGCCAGCAGCATGACAGGGGCAGTCACAGATACGCAGTATTTT. Complete variable domain (other parts from reference TRBV5-1 and TRBJ2-3): KAGVTQTPRYLIKTRGQQVTLSCSPISGHRSVSWYQQTPGQGLQFLFEYFSETQRNKGNFPGRFSGRQFSNSRSEMNVSTLELGDSALYLCASSMTGAVTDTQYFGPGTRLTVL.

This clonotype occurred many times. The CDR3 sequence: CAIMTAGNTIYF. CDR3 in DNA: TGTGCCATCATGACCGCCGGAAACACCATATATTTT. This sequence joins TRBV10-3 and TRBJ1-3; D is unresolved. Trimming left V 7 bases short and J 4 bases short, with 8 bases between. This CDR3 is 12 amino acids long. Germline V CDR1 and CDR2: ENHRY, SYGVKD.

This clonotype was recorded a few times. This CDR3 is CASSFLGNTDTQYF. The CDR3 region has the DNA TGTGCCAGCAGCTTTTTAGGTAACACAGATACGCAGTATTTT. The chain links TRBV11-2 to TRBJ2-3; D is ambiguous. The germline CDR1 and CDR2 sequences are SGHAT and FQNNGV. The CDR3 sequence is 14 residues long. Between the trimmed V and J ends, which lost 3 bases and 2 bases, there was a span of 9 bases.

The chain combines TRBV20-1 with TRBJ2-1, with D possibly being TRBD2 (6 bases). CDR1 is DFQATT and CDR2 is SNEGSKA in the germline V gene (reference sequence). Trimming removed 6 bases at V and 5 bases at J, with 20 bases between. The CDR3 loop spans 15 amino acids. The DNA for the CDR3 is TGCAGTGCGCTCTTCCTTAGCGGCATAGACAATGAGCAGTTCTTC. Translation: CSALFLSGIDNEQFF.

In this sample, this clonotype turned up many times. The V and J genes are TRBV7-9 and TRBJ1-2, with D uncertain. This CDR3 spans 13 amino acids. V lost 1 base and J lost 7, with 10 bases in between. Germline values: CDR1 SEHNR, CDR2 FQNEAQ (reference sequence). CDR3 sequence reads: CASSLDWEAGYTF. In nucleotides, the CDR3 is TGTGCCAGCAGCTTAGATTGGGAAGCTGGCTACACCTTC. Using reference TRBV7-9 and TRBJ1-2 for the parts outside the CDR3, the full variable domain is DTGVSQNPRHKITKRGQNVTFRCDPISEHNRLYWYRQTLGQGPEFLTYFQNEAQLEKSRLLSDRFSAERPKGSFSTLEIQRTEQGDSAMYLCASSLDWEAGYTFGSGTRLTVV.

This clonotype was counted between two and nine times. The chain joins TRBV4-3 to TRBJ2-2; tentatively, D is TRBD1 (6 bases). Trimming removed 1 base at V and 4 bases at J, with 22 bases between. The CDR3 runs 19 residues. CDR1 is LGHNA and CDR2 is YSLEER in the germline V gene. The CDR3 spells CASSQADRSRTAFTGELFF. The CDR3 DNA follows: TGCGCCAGCAGCCAAGCCGACCGATCCAGGACAGCCTTCACCGGGGAGCTGTTTTTT.

The chain employs TRBV4-2 and TRBJ2-1; a weak D match, TRBD2 (6 bases). The CDR3 covers 17 residues. V was shortened by 0 bases and J by 5 bases, with 17 bases between the two germline ends. Germline-derived CDR1 and CDR2 are LGHNA and YNFKEQ. The CDR3: CASSQDGRRGEDNEQFF. In nucleotides, the CDR3 is TGTGCCAGCAGCCAAGATGGCCGGCGGGGCGAAGACAATGAGCAGTTCTTC.

This clonotype was seen many times. V is TRBV10-3 and J is TRBJ2-1; the match to TRBD2 covers 12 bases. Germline CDR1 reads ENHRY; CDR2 reads SYGVKD. The CDR3 extends over 14 amino acids. V lost 7 bases and J lost 5; bases outside the gene matches: 3. The chain's CDR3 is CAINGLAGNNEQFF. The CDR3 DNA is TGTGCCATCAACGGACTAGCGGGAAACAATGAGCAGTTCTTC.

This chain connects TRBV20-1 to TRBJ1-2; TRBD1 might be the D (5 bases). The V end was cut by 6 bases, the J end by 4 bases, with 18 bases between. The CDR3 sequence is 14 residues long. Looked up from germline, CDR1 is DFQATT and CDR2 is SNEGSKA (reference sequence). CDR3 residues: CSAGEGGIVYGYTF. In nucleotides, the CDR3 is TGCAGTGCAGGGGAAGGAGGGATTGTCTATGGCTACACCTTC.

The chain employs TRBV7-8 and TRBJ2-7; D may be TRBD2 (6 bases). V gave up 5 bases and J gave up 5 bases, with 16 bases separating them. There are 14 residues in the CDR3. Germline loops: CDR1 SGHVS, CDR2 FQNEAQ. CDR3 DNA sequence: TGTGCCAGCAGCCCTCGGAGGGGTTCCGACGAGCAGTACTTC. Amino acids: CASSPRRGSDEQYF.

The chain couples TRBV5-1 to TRBJ2-7; a possible D gene is TRBD1 (6 bases). The CDR3 has 13 residues. Trimming cost V 5 bases and J 5 bases, with 14 bases left between them. Germline CDR1 is SGHRS and CDR2 is YFSETQ. CDR3 nucleotides: TGCGCCAGCAGTTACAGGGCGGCGGACGAGCAGTACTTC. Translating gives CASSYRAADEQYF.

This clonotype has more than one count but fewer than ten. The V call is TRBV10-2, the J call TRBJ1-1; no firm D call. Germline lookup yields CDR1 WSHSY and CDR2 SAAADI. The CDR3 spans 11 residues. Trimming took 8 bases from V and 0 from J, leaving 4 bases between them. The CDR3 loop is CASRVNTEAFF. CDR3 DNA sequence: TGCGCCAGCCGGGTGAACACTGAAGCTTTCTTT.

V is TRBV20-1 and J is TRBJ2-7; the D gene is possibly TRBD2 (6 bases). Deletions cut 2 bases from V and 9 bases from J, with 14 bases between. Germline V gives CDR1 DFQATT, CDR2 SNEGSKA (reference sequence). The CDR3 consists of 12 residues. CDR3 nucleotides: TGCAGTGCTAGAACTCGGGACTTGGGGCAGTACTTC. This codes for CSARTRDLGQYF.

This clonotype was detected only a few times. The chain has TRBV20-1 and TRBJ2-5; D not certain. The CDR3 runs to 14 residues. Germline V gene data show CDR1 as DFQATT and CDR2 as SNEGSKA (reference sequence). Trimming shortened V by 1 base and J by 2 bases, and 11 bases separated the two germline ends. The CDR3 loop is CSARGQMGQETQYF. CDR3 DNA: TGCAGTGCTAGAGGGCAGATGGGGCAAGAGACCCAGTACTTC.

J is TRBJ1-5 and V is TRBV11-1, with D unresolved. This CDR3 comprises 13 residues. Per the germline V gene, CDR1 is SGHAT and CDR2 is FQDESV (reference sequence). Trimming left V 0 bases short and J 6 bases short, with 6 bases between. For the CDR3, the DNA is TGTGCCAGCAGCTTAGCGGTTGCTCAGCCCCAGCATTTT. Amino acids: CASSLAVAQPQHF.

The genes are TRBV21-1 and TRBJ2-1; the DNA was not compared with TRBD2, the D call given in the table. TRBV21-1 counts as a pseudogene. CDR3 length equals 14 residues. The CDR3 here is CASTLRAAYNEQFF. The DNA for the CDR3 is TGTGCCAGCACCCTAAGGGCAGCTTACAATGAGCAGTTCTTC.

Many counts were recorded for this clonotype. This chain links TRBV3-1 with TRBJ2-3; TRBD2 is a possible D gene (6 bases). The CDR3 contains 17 residues. CDR1 LGHDT and CDR2 YNNKEL come from the germline V gene (reference sequence). The germline V and J ends were trimmed by 1 base and 5 bases, with 19 bases remaining between them. The CDR3 DNA follows: TGTGCCAGCAGCCAAGCCCCCGGGGAGGTGCGGGGAGATACGCAGTATTTT. It codes for CASSQAPGEVRGDTQYF.

The CDR3 reads CSVLLQSGANVLTF. CDR3 coding DNA: TGCAGTGTCCTCTTGCAGTCTGGGGCCAACGTCCTGACTTTC. The chain combines TRBV20-1 with TRBJ2-6; D unresolved. The ends were cut back, 7 bases at V and 1 base at J, with 11 bases in the middle. This CDR3 contains 14 residues. CDR1 DFQATT and CDR2 SNEGSKA come from the germline V gene (reference sequence).

The chain couples TRBV5-1 to TRBJ2-1; 10 nucleotides match TRBD1. CDR1 and CDR2 from the germline V gene are SGHRS and YFSETQ. Unmatched junction bases numbered 9, after V lost 7 bases and J lost 8 bases. There are 14 residues in the CDR3. The CDR3 DNA follows: TGCGCCAGCCGCCGGGGGACAGGGGTCGATGAGCAGTTCTTC. Protein sequence: CASRRGTGVDEQFF.

V and J are TRBV20-1 and TRBJ2-1, with D unclear. The ends were cut back, 4 bases at V and 0 bases at J, with 10 bases in the middle. The germline CDR1 and CDR2 sequences are DFQATT and SNEGSKA (reference sequence). The CDR3 sequence is 14 residues long. CDR3 loop: CSAIGRSSYNEQFF. CDR3 DNA sequence: TGCAGTGCTATCGGTCGTAGCTCCTACAATGAGCAGTTCTTC.

This clonotype has at least ten counts. The chain combines TRBV20-1 with TRBJ2-1, with D possibly matching TRBD2 (5 bases). The germline gives CDR1 DFQATT, CDR2 SNEGSKA (reference sequence). The CDR3 is 15 residues long. The germline V and J ends were trimmed by 3 bases and 1 base, with 13 bases remaining between them. The CDR3, as DNA: TGCAGTGCTAGCATGGCCCGAGGGTCCTACAATGAGCAGTTCTTC. Amino acid sequence: CSASMARGSYNEQFF.

This clonotype showed up just a few times. This chain connects TRBV20-1 to TRBJ2-3; no clear D gene. Trimming shortened V by 6 bases and J by 0 bases, and 13 bases separated the two germline ends. This CDR3 is built from 14 residues. From germline, CDR1 is DFQATT and CDR2 SNEGSKA (reference sequence). The CDR3 region has the DNA TGCAGTGCAGCCGACGCTTCGAGCACAGATACGCAGTATTTT. Residues: CSAADASSTDTQYF.

The V call is TRBV7-8, the J call TRBJ2-4, with D perhaps being TRBD1 or TRBD2 (6 bases each). The V gene lost 3 bases and the J gene lost 7 bases, with 13 bases spanning the gap. There are 14 residues in the CDR3. Per the germline V gene, CDR1 is SGHVS and CDR2 is FQNEAQ. CDR3 region: CASSFKGGSNIQYF. The CDR3 DNA is TGTGCCAGCAGCTTTAAAGGGGGGTCGAACATTCAGTACTTC.